This TCR beta chain was captured in a study of metastatic and nonmetastatic thyroid tumors. Background on the study: From malignant and benign thyroid patients, repertoires in blood and in tumor or nodule tissue were compared. Study findings and constraints: Relative to benign nodules, malignant thyroid tumors were reportedly characterized by significantly elevated TCR beta diversity in blood and tumor.

Each patient came to thyroid surgery without any prior treatment (of any kind). The CDR3 runs to 16 residues. The germline V and J ends were trimmed by 1 base and 3 bases, with 13 bases remaining between them. Per germline, CDR1 MGHRA and CDR2 YSYEKL. This clone was recorded many times. Its specificity is not known. In the original workflow: What underpinned the distant-metastasis classifier for papillary thyroid cancer was the set of CDR3 differences across clinicopathological groups. MiXCR re-clonotyped the PCR reads for TCRdb. In this record, the V and J calls reflect TCRdb's handling and not the investigators' own analysis. The profile shows 25,000 to 35,000 clones, approximately 4% of them singletons.

Specimen: blood. The source of this sequence is a female donor with papillary thyroid cancer or a benign thyroid nodule (not recorded which). Some clones in this sample may be carry-over from other donors' samples. This chain joins TRBV4-1 and TRBJ1-5; D is undetermined. As DNA, the CDR3 is TGCGCCAGCAGCCAAGTAGCGGGGAGTTTCAATCAGCCCCAGCATTTT. This translates into CASSQVAGSFNQPQHF.